One and the same sample provided the 28 T cell receptor beta chains below, sequenced in a study of T cell repertoires in cytomegalovirus infection. The antigens for these receptors are not known. MiXCR, applied by TCRdb to the reads, yields one record per CDR3 protein. The sample yields 700,000 to 900,000 distinct CDR3 sequences, 25% to 35% seen once. The source material was cultured CD8+ T cells from PBMCs, sampled from culture after CMV antigen stimulation. These receptors all come from a human donor in good health (CMV status not recorded). Some clones in this sample may be carry-over from other donors' samples.

This clonotype was detected a few times. The chain couples TRBV19 to TRBJ2-3; tentative D call: TRBD2 (6 bases). CDR1 is LNHDA and CDR2 is SQIVND in the germline V gene (reference sequence). The CDR3 has 15 residues. V was shortened by 10 bases and J by 0 bases, with 17 bases between the two germline ends. CDR3 sequence reads: CATQWNGGSTDTQYF. The DNA for the CDR3 is TGTGCCACCCAGTGGAACGGGGGAAGCACAGATACGCAGTATTTT.

This chain connects TRBV6-6 to TRBJ1-2, with 7 bases that match TRBD1. The J segment lost 2 bases and the V segment lost 5 bases, leaving 17 bases of the junction unmatched. Germline assignment: CDR1 MNHNY and CDR2 SVGAGI (reference sequence). The CDR3 has 18 residues. The DNA for the CDR3 is TGTGCCAGCAGTACCCGCCGCGACAGGGCGAGGGAGAACTATGGCTACACCTTC. It yields the protein CASSTRRDRARENYGYTF.

The rearrangement links TRBV6-6 to TRBJ1-1; TRBD1 aligns across 7 bases. V lost 8 bases and J lost 4; bases outside the gene matches: 13. The CDR3 has 15 amino acids. CDR1 and CDR2 (germline): MNHNY, SVGAGI (reference sequence). The CDR3 region is CASPPNRQGRTEAFF. Here the CDR3 DNA reads TGTGCCAGCCCACCCAACCGACAGGGTCGCACTGAAGCTTTCTTT.

This clonotype has at least ten counts. The J gene is TRBJ2-1, the V gene TRBV7-2, with D perhaps matching TRBD2 (5 bases). The length of the CDR3 is 17 residues. V lost 1 base, J lost 4 bases, and 17 bases lay in between. The germline V gene has CDR1 SGHTA and CDR2 FQGNSA. The DNA of the CDR3 is TGTGCCAGCAGCTTAGTCGATTGGAGCGGACCTTACAATGAGCAGTTCTTC. Its translation: CASSLVDWSGPYNEQFF.

This clonotype has more than one count but fewer than ten. V gene TRBV28 combines with J gene TRBJ2-5, with TRBD2 identical over 8 bases. The CDR3 has 15 residues. CDR1 and CDR2 (germline): MDHEN, SYDVKM. The trim removed 10 bases at V and 1 base at J, leaving 11 bases unmatched. The CDR3 here is CAILFTGGGQETQYF. DNA of the CDR3: TGTGCCATCCTATTCACGGGAGGGGGCCAAGAGACCCAGTACTTC.

The V gene is TRBV27, the J gene TRBJ2-5; D unclear. Between the trimmed V and J ends, which lost 2 bases and 5 bases, there was a span of 12 bases. Germline CDR1 is MNHEY and CDR2 is SMNVEV (reference sequence). CDR3 length: 14 amino acids. CDR3 DNA: TGTGCCAGCAGTTTAAAGCTAGATTGGGAGACCCAGTACTTC. Translating gives CASSLKLDWETQYF.

This clonotype was counted a few times. The genes are TRBV7-8 and TRBJ2-5; 7 bases map to TRBD2. J was trimmed by 2 bases and V by 2 bases; bases with no gene match: 11. The CDR3 consists of 17 residues. In germline, CDR1 is SGHVS, CDR2 FQNEAQ. The chain's CDR3 is CASSLTQLGGRQETQYF. DNA for the CDR3: TGTGCCAGCAGCTTAACCCAATTGGGAGGGAGGCAAGAGACCCAGTACTTC. Filled out from reference TRBV7-8 and TRBJ2-5, the complete variable domain reads GAGVSQSPRYKVAKRGQDVALRCDPISGHVSLFWYQQALGQGPEFLTYFQNEAQLDKSGLPSDRFFAERPEGSVSTLKIQRTQQEDSAVYLCASSLTQLGGRQETQYFGPGTRLLVL.

CDR3 nucleotides: TGTGCCAGCAGTCCCCGCAAACTAGGCAATGAGCAGTTCTTC. Translation: CASSPRKLGNEQFF. The J gene is TRBJ2-1, the V gene TRBV6-2 or TRBV6-3, with D perhaps TRBD2 (5 bases). Per the germline V gene, CDR1 is MNHEY and CDR2 is SVGEGT. The CDR3 extends over 14 amino acids. Trimming took 5 bases from V and 6 from J, leaving 14 bases between them.

This clonotype was seen more than once but under ten times. The chain carries TRBV2 and TRBJ2-7, with a possible D match to TRBD2 (5 bases). Germline assignment: CDR1 SNHLY and CDR2 FYNNEI. This CDR3 region has 12 residues. Trimming took off 5 bases at V and 6 bases at J, with 11 bases between the two ends. This CDR3 reads CASSRSEGEQYF. The CDR3 nucleotides are TGTGCCAGCAGTCGCTCCGAGGGCGAGCAGTACTTC.

This clonotype was seen more than once but under ten times. The chain employs TRBV10-3 and TRBJ1-6; D unclear. V lost 10 bases and J lost 4, with 14 bases in between. The CDR3 is 14 amino acids. From germline, CDR1 is ENHRY and CDR2 SYGVKD. The CDR3 nucleotides read TGTGCCACCCATCGTTCGGGATATAATTCACCCCTCCACTTT. It specifies CATHRSGYNSPLHF.

This clonotype was seen a handful of times. This chain connects TRBV12-3 or TRBV12-4 to TRBJ2-1, with D hard to call. The V end was cut by 2 bases, the J end by 8 bases, with 10 bases between. The CDR3 totals 13 residues. For the CDR3, the DNA is TGTGCCAGCAGTTTACCTGTCAACGATGAGCAGTTCTTC. Translated, it gives CASSLPVNDEQFF.

The CDR3 loop is CASNKEGQGNTEAFF. The CDR3 nucleotides are TGTGCCAGCAATAAGGAGGGCCAGGGGAACACTGAAGCTTTCTTT. The chain has TRBV6-5 and TRBJ1-1, with a possible D match to TRBD1 (5 bases). Germline assignment: CDR1 MNHEY and CDR2 SVGAGI. Trimming removed 7 bases from V and 1 base from J, with 16 bases in between. The CDR3 runs to 15 residues.

This clonotype was recorded many times. This sequence joins TRBV20-1 and TRBJ1-1, with TRBD1 matching 7 bases. The CDR3 runs 14 residues. The germline CDR1 and CDR2 sequences are DFQATT and SNEGSKA (reference sequence). V shed 2 bases and J 0 bases; nucleotides not matched to a gene: 3. Here the CDR3 reads CSARKGQMNTEAFF. In DNA form, the CDR3 reads TGCAGTGCTAGAAAGGGACAGATGAACACTGAAGCTTTCTTT.

This clonotype was counted a few times. This chain joins TRBV3-1 and TRBJ1-2; no clear D gene. Germline V lookup: CDR1 LGHDT, CDR2 YNNKEL (reference sequence). The CDR3 loop spans 17 amino acids. The germline V and J ends were trimmed by 1 base and 4 bases, with 19 bases remaining between them. CDR3: CASSQAPGDMRLYGYTF. The CDR3, as DNA: TGTGCCAGCAGCCAAGCTCCTGGTGACATGCGTCTCTATGGCTACACCTTC.

This sequence joins TRBV9 and TRBJ1-2, with D possibly being TRBD1 (6 bases). Trimming shortened V by 3 bases and J by 8 bases, and 17 bases separated the two germline ends. Germline CDR1 reads SGDLS; CDR2 reads YYNGEE. The CDR3 loop spans 14 amino acids. As DNA, the CDR3 is TGTGCCAGCAGCGGGACAGCTAAAAGGGGCGGCTACACCTTC. Amino acids: CASSGTAKRGGYTF.

This clonotype was counted ten times or more. V and J are TRBV7-9 and TRBJ2-3; possibly TRBD2 for D (7 bases). V was pared by 1 base and J by 8 bases, with 22 bases between. The CDR3 length is 17 residues. The germline gives CDR1 SEHNR, CDR2 FQNEAQ (reference sequence). The CDR3 DNA follows: TGTGCCAGCAGCTTAGAATCGGCGGGGGCGAGGATAGGTACGCAGTATTTT. Its protein product is CASSLESAGARIGTQYF.

The table lists this clonotype with a few counts. This rearrangement joins TRBV6-6 to TRBJ2-7; 7 bases are shared with TRBD2. Germline lookup yields CDR1 MNHNY and CDR2 SVGAGI (reference sequence). J was trimmed by 6 bases and V by 2 bases; bases with no gene match: 13. The CDR3 spans 16 residues. The CDR3 DNA follows: TGTGCCAGCAGTTACGGGGTAGCGGGCCACGGGAGCGAGCAGTACTTC. This codes for CASSYGVAGHGSEQYF.

This chain links TRBV20-1 with TRBJ2-7; 14 bases line up with TRBD2. CDR3 length equals 15 residues. Trimming took 5 bases from V and 6 from J; bases not matched to a gene: 9. CDR1 is DFQATT, CDR2 SNEGSKA, per germline (reference sequence). Here the CDR3 reads CSAYGLAGGPLEQYF. DNA for the CDR3: TGCAGTGCTTACGGACTAGCGGGGGGACCCCTCGAGCAGTACTTC.

The V call is TRBV20-1, the J call TRBJ1-2; D is unresolved. Germline CDR1 and CDR2: DFQATT and SNEGSKA (reference sequence). The CDR3 is 13 residues long. The V end lost 0 bases, the J end lost 5 bases, and 10 bases lay between the germline ends. CDR3 in amino acids: CSARDMGHYGYTF. CDR3 DNA: TGCAGTGCTAGAGATATGGGTCATTATGGCTACACCTTC.

This clonotype was recorded many times. The J gene is TRBJ2-2, the V gene TRBV7-9; D is possibly TRBD2 (6 bases). This CDR3 is built from 15 residues. Germline CDR1 and CDR2: SEHNR and FQNEAQ (reference sequence). The ends were cut back, 1 base at V and 6 bases at J, with 12 bases in the middle. The CDR3 loop is CASSLEVAGPGELFF. The CDR3 bases are TGTGCCAGCAGCTTAGAGGTTGCGGGACCCGGGGAGCTGTTTTTT.

CDR3 sequence (DNA): TGTGCCAGCAGCCCCCCCAGAGGAGTTGAAGCTTTCTTT. It is translated as CASSPPRGVEAFF. The rearrangement links TRBV14 to TRBJ1-1; D gene unclear. The length of the CDR3 is 13 residues. Trimming took off 4 bases at V and 7 bases at J, with 13 bases between the two ends. The V gene's germline CDR1 is SGHDN and CDR2 FVKESK.

The rearrangement uses TRBV4-1 and TRBJ1-1; TRBD1 is a possible D gene (5 bases). This CDR3 has 15 amino acids. Germline CDR1 and CDR2: MGHRA and YSYEKL. Trimming cost V 0 bases and J 4 bases, with 12 bases left between them. As DNA, the CDR3 is TGCGCCAGCAGCCAAGACCCCCGGGGCACCACTGAAGCTTTCTTT. Protein sequence: CASSQDPRGTTEAFF.

This clonotype was observed a few times. The V gene is TRBV27, the J gene TRBJ2-1; 11 bases match TRBD2. The J segment lost 7 bases and the V segment lost 5 bases, leaving 10 bases of the junction unmatched. CDR1 and CDR2 from the germline V gene are MNHEY and SMNVEV (reference sequence). The CDR3 covers 16 residues. The CDR3 coding sequence is TGTGCCAGCAGTCCCTGGGGTAGCGGGGGGGCGAATGAGCAGTTCTTC. This gives the protein CASSPWGSGGANEQFF.

This clonotype was seen more than once but under ten times. The rearrangement links TRBV5-6 to TRBJ2-3; D not resolved. Germline lookup yields CDR1 SGHDT and CDR2 YYEEEE. This CDR3 contains 16 residues. V dropped 5 bases and J dropped 0 bases, with 16 bases sitting between them. CDR3 in amino acids: CASSVSLLTSTDTQYF. The CDR3 bases are TGTGCCAGCAGTGTCTCTCTTCTCACTAGCACAGATACGCAGTATTTT.

V usage is TRBV3-1 and J usage is TRBJ2-3; TRBD2 might be the D (6 bases). Between the trimmed V and J ends, which lost 1 base and 4 bases, there was a span of 12 bases. Germline V gene lookup returns CDR1 LGHDT and CDR2 YNNKEL (reference sequence). The CDR3 loop spans 15 amino acids. Written as DNA, the CDR3 is TGTGCCAGCAGCCAAGCCCGGGGGTATCCAGATACGCAGTATTTT. Its translation: CASSQARGYPDTQYF.

CDR3 sequence (DNA): TGTGCCAGCACTCGACAGGGGGCAGGAGAGACCCAGTACTTC. Protein product: CASTRQGAGETQYF. The chain links TRBV27 to TRBJ2-5, with 10 positions matching TRBD1. Germline lookup yields CDR1 MNHEY and CDR2 SMNVEV (reference sequence). This CDR3 is 14 amino acids long. Trimming cost V 7 bases and J 4 bases; bases outside gene matches: 6.

The genes are TRBV13 and TRBJ2-3, with D perhaps being TRBD1 or TRBD2 (6 bases each). With 5 bases removed from V and 11 bases from J, the gap between germline ends came to 17 bases. The germline V gene has CDR1 PRHDT and CDR2 FYEKMQ (reference sequence). This CDR3 contains 13 residues. As DNA, the CDR3 is TGTGCCAGCAGCCTGAGGGGGGTACAGTTGCAGTATTTT. Translation: CASSLRGVQLQYF.

This clonotype occurred a few times. The V gene is TRBV18, the J gene TRBJ2-3, with 10 bases aligning to TRBD1. The germline CDR1 and CDR2 sequences are KGHSH and LQKENI. J was trimmed by 4 bases and V by 2 bases; bases with no gene match: 3. The CDR3 totals 15 residues. CDR3 loop: CASSPEDRGADTQYF. The CDR3 coding sequence is TGTGCCAGCTCACCAGAGGACAGGGGGGCAGATACGCAGTATTTT.